Listed here are 8 T cell receptor beta chains from one sample, sequenced in a study of regulatory T cells in long-lasting Graves disease. Arm-PCR with iRepertoire HTBI primers amplified the CDR3 regions for these TCR beta libraries. In TCRdb, the multiplex PCR reads were re-called with MiXCR into one record per CDR3 protein. The sample shows a few hundred thousand distinct CDR3 sequences, approximately 21% of them seen only once. Time point meaning: persistent/refractory GD, antithyroid drugs over 5 years with positive TRAb. The TCR library used RNA extracted from PBMCs. The sample in question was peripheral blood mononuclear cells (PBMCs), obtained when the disease was refractory, from a patient treated with antithyroid drugs. The receptors were gathered from a female donor with Graves disease.

This clonotype was observed many times. V and J are TRBV24-1 and TRBJ2-5, with 8 positions matching TRBD1. The length of the CDR3 is 15 residues. V lost 2 bases to trimming and J lost 2 bases; unmatched junction nucleotides: 3. Germline lookup yields CDR1 KGHDR and CDR2 SFDVKD. CDR3 loop: CATSDWTGLQETQYF. CDR3 bases: TGTGCCACCAGTGATTGGACAGGGTTACAAGAGACCCAGTACTTC.

Of note for this clonotype: A single base is all that separates this from a far larger clone, so a read error is likely. The chain uses TRBV7-8 and TRBJ2-7; weak D call: TRBD2 (5 bases). The CDR3 loop spans 15 amino acids. The V gene's germline CDR1 is SGHVS and CDR2 FQNEAQ. V was pared by 7 bases and J by 3 bases, with 19 bases between. CDR3 nucleotides: TGTGCCAGCAACTTTCGAGGTGGACTTATCTACGAGCAGTACTTC. Translation gives CASNFRGGLIYEQYF.

The rearrangement links TRBV19 to TRBJ1-1, with TRBD1 as a possible D gene (5 bases). CDR1 and CDR2 (germline): LNHDA, SQIVND (reference sequence). Trimming removed 6 bases at V and 0 bases at J, with 20 bases between. This CDR3 comprises 17 residues. In DNA, the CDR3 is TGTGCCAGTAGCGAACAGGCCGGAGGATTTATGAACACTGAAGCTTTCTTT. It encodes CASSEQAGGFMNTEAFF.

The chain employs TRBV18 and TRBJ1-4, with 7 bases fitting TRBD1. Losses at the gene ends were 2 bases for V and 5 bases for J; bases not matched to a gene: 5. The CDR3 contains 15 residues. Germline values: CDR1 KGHSH, CDR2 LQKENI. The CDR3 nucleotides read TGTGCCAGCTCACCAAAGGACAGGCCGAATGAAAAACTGTTTTTT. This encodes CASSPKDRPNEKLFF.

This clonotype is a singleton in its sample. This chain links TRBV7-6 with TRBJ1-1; D not resolved. Germline V gene lookup returns CDR1 SGHVS and CDR2 FNYEAQ. Deletions cut 0 bases from V and 1 base from J, with 18 bases between. The CDR3 contains 18 residues. The CDR3 here is CASSLAFLDRRWNTEAFF. CDR3 DNA sequence: TGTGCCAGCAGCTTAGCTTTTCTTGACCGGAGGTGGAACACTGAAGCTTTCTTT.

This clonotype occurred a few times. The chain combines TRBV6-1 with TRBJ2-7; the match to TRBD1 covers 8 bases. J was trimmed by 8 bases and V by 9 bases; bases with no gene match: 15. CDR3 length equals 14 residues. CDR1 and CDR2 from the germline V gene are MNHNS and SASEGT. The chain's CDR3 is CASWPPGTGLKQYF. The CDR3 bases are TGTGCCAGTTGGCCCCCCGGGACAGGATTAAAGCAGTACTTC.

The chain joins TRBV28 to TRBJ2-3; the match to TRBD2 covers 7 bases. CDR1 is MDHEN and CDR2 is SYDVKM in the germline V gene. The CDR3 has 16 amino acids. Germline trimming cut 8 bases from V and 1 base from J; bases unmatched to any gene: 12. CDR3 bases: TGTGCCAGCTTAGACGGGAGGTGTCAGTGCACAGATACGCAGTATTTT. This codes for CASLDGRCQCTDTQYF.

This clonotype was picked up many times. This rearrangement joins TRBV11-2 to TRBJ1-5; TRBD1 is a possible D gene (6 bases). The CDR3 sequence is 15 residues long. The V end was cut by 2 bases, the J end by 6 bases, with 14 bases between. Looked up from germline, CDR1 is SGHAT and CDR2 is FQNNGV. The CDR3 protein is CASSLSLGGGQPQHF. CDR3 bases: TGTGCCAGCAGCTTATCTCTTGGGGGCGGTCAGCCCCAGCATTTT.